Sequencing of this TCR beta chain was carried out in a study of CD8+CD57+ T cells in acquired aplastic anemia. Genomic DNA served as template for TCR beta VDJ and CDR3 profiling. TCRdb re-called the reads through MiXCR, storing one row per CDR3 protein. The data contain 180,000 or so distinct CDR3 sequences, roughly half of them singletons. The CDR3 covers 14 residues. CDR1 and CDR2 from the germline V gene are LGHNA and YNFKEQ. V shed 1 base and J shed 8 bases, with 11 bases lying between them. This clonotype occurred many times. This chain connects TRBV4-2 to TRBJ1-4; maybe TRBD1 (6 bases). The TCR originated in a human donor in good health. Material for sequencing was sorted CD4+, CD8+, or CD8+CD57+ T cells (not recorded which) from PBMCs. The CDR3 loop is CASSQGRGGEKLFF. The DNA of the CDR3 is TGTGCCAGCAGCCAAGGTAGAGGGGGGGAAAAACTGTTTTTT.